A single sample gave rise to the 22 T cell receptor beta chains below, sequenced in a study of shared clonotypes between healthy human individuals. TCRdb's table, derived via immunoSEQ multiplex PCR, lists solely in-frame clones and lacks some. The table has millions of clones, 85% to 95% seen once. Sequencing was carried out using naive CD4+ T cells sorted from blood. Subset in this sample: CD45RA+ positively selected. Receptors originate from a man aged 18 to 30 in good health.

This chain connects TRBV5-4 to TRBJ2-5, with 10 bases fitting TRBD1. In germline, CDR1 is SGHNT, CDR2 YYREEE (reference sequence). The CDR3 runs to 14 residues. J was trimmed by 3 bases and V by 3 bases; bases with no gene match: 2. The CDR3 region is CASSSTGGEETQYF. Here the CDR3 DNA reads TGTGCCAGCAGCTCGACAGGGGGCGAAGAGACCCAGTACTTC.

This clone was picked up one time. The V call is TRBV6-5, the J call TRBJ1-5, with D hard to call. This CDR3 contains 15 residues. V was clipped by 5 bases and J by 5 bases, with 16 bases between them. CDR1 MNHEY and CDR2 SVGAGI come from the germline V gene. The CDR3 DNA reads TGTGCCAGCAGTCGTCTACGGGGTGAATATCAGCCCCAGCATTTT. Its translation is CASSRLRGEYQPQHF.

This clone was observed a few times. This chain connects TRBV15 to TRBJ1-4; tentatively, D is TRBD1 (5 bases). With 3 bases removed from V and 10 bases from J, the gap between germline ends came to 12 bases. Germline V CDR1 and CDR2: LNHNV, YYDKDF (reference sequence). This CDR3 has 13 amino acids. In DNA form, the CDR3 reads TGTGCCACCAGCAGGACAGTTGGCGGAAAACTGTTTTTT. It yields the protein CATSRTVGGKLFF.

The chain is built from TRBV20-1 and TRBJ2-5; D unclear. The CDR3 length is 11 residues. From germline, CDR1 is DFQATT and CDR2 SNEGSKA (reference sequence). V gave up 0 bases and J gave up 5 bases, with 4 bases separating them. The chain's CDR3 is CSARDPETQYF. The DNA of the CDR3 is TGCAGTGCTAGAGATCCTGAGACCCAGTACTTC.

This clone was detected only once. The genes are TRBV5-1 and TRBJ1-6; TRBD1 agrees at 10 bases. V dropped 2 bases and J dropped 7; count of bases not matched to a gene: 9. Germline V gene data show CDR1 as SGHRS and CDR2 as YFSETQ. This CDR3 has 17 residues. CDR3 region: CASSFYDRDRGNSPLHF. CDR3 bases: TGCGCCAGCAGCTTTTACGACCGGGACAGGGGAAATTCACCCCTCCACTTT.

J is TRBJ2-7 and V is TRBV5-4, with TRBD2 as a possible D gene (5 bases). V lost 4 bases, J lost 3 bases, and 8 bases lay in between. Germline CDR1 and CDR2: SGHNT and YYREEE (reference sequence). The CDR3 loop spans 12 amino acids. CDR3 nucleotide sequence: TGTGCCAGCAGCGTCGGGGACTACGAGCAGTACTTC. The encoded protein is CASSVGDYEQYF.

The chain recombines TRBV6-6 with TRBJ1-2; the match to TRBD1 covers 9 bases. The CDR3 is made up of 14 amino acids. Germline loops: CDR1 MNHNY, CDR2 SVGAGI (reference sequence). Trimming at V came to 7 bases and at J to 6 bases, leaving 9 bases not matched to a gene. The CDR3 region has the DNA TGTGCCAGCAAGGGGACAGGGAAAGGGGATGGCTACACCTTC. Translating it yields CASKGTGKGDGYTF.

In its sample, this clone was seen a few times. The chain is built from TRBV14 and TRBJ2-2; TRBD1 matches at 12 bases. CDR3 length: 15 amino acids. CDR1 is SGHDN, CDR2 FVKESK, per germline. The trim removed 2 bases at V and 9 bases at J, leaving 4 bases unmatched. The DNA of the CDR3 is TGTGCCAGCAGCCAACCCGGGACAGGGGGCCGGGAGCTGTTTTTT. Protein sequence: CASSQPGTGGRELFF.

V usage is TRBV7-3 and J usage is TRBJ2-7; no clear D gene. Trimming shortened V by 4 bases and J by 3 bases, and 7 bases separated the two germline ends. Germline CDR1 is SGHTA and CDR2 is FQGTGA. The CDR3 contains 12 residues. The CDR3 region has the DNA TGTGCCAGCAGCTCGGACGGCTACGAGCAGTACTTC. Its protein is CASSSDGYEQYF.

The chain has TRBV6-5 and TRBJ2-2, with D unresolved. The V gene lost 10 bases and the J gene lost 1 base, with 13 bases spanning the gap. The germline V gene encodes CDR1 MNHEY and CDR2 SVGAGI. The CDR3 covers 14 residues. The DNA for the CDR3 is TGTGCCACCCTAAAGACGGGGAACACCGGGGAGCTGTTTTTT. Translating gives CATLKTGNTGELFF.

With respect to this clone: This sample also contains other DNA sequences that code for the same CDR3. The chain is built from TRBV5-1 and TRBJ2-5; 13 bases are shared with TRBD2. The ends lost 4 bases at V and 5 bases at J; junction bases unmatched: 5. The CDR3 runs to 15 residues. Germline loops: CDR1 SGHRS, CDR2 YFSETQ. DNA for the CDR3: TGCGCCAGCAGCCGGGGACTAGCGGGACGGGAGACCCAGTACTTC. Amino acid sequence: CASSRGLAGRETQYF. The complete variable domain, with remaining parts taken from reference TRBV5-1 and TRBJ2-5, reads KAGVTQTPRYLIKTRGQQVTLSCSPISGHRSVSWYQQTPGQGLQFLFEYFSETQRNKGNFPGRFSGRQFSNSRSEMNVSTLELGDSALYLCASSRGLAGRETQYFGPGTRLLVL.

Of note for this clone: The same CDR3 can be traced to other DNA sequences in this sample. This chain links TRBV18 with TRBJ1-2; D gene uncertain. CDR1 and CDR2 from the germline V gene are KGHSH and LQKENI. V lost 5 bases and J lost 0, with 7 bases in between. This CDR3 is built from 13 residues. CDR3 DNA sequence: TGTGCCAGCTCAAGTGGGGCTAACTATGGCTACACCTTC. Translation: CASSSGANYGYTF.

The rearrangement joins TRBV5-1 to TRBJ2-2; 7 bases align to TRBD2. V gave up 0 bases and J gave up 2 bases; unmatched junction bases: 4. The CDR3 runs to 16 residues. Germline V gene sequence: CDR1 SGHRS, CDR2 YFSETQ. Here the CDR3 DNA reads TGCGCCAGCAGCTTGGACCCTAGCGGTAACACCGGGGAGCTGTTTTTT. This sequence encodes CASSLDPSGNTGELFF.

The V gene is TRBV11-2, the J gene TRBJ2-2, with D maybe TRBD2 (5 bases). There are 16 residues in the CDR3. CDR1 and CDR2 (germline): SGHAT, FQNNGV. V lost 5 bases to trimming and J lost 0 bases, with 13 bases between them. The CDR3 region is CASSGGLPANTGELFF. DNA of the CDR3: TGTGCCAGCAGCGGAGGCTTACCGGCGAACACCGGGGAGCTGTTTTTT.

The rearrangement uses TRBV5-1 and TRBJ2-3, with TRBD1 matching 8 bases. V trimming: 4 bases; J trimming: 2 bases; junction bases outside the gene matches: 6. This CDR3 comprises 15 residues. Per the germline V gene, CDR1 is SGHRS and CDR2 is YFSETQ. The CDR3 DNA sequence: TGCGCCAGCAGCACACAGGGGGTTAACACAGATACGCAGTATTTT. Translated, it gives CASSTQGVNTDTQYF.

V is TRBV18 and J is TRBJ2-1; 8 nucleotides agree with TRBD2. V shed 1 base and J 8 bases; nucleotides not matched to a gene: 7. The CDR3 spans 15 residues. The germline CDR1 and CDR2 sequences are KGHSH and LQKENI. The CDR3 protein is CASSPLSGSRDEQFF. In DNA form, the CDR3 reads TGTGCCAGCTCACCACTGAGCGGGAGTAGAGATGAGCAGTTCTTC.

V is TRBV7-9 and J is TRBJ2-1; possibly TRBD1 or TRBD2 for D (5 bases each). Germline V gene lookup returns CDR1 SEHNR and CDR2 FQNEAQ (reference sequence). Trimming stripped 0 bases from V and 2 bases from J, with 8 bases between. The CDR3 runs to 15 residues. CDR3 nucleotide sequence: TGTGCCAGCAGCTTAGCGGGACGAACCTACAATGAGCAGTTCTTC. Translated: CASSLAGRTYNEQFF.

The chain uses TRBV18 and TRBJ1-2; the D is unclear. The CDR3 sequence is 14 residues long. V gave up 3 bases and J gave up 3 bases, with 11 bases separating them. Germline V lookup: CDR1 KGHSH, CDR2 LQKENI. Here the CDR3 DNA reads TGTGCCAGCTCACCGACGATTGGAGACTATGGCTACACCTTC. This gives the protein CASSPTIGDYGYTF. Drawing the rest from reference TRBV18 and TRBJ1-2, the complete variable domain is NAGVMQNPRHLVRRRGQEARLRCSPMKGHSHVYWYRQLPEEGLKFMVYLQKENIIDESGMPKERFSAEFPKEGPSILRIQQVVRGDSAAYFCASSPTIGDYGYTFGSGTRLTVV.

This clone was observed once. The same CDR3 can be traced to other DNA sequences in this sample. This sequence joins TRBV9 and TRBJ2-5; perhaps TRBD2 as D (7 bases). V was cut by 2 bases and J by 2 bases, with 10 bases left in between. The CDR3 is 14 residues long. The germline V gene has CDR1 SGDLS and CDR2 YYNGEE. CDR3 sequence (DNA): TGTGCCAGCAGCGTGGGGGGGCTGCAAGAGACCCAGTACTTC. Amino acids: CASSVGGLQETQYF. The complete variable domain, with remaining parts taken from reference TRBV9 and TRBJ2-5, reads DSGVTQTPKHLITATGQRVTLRCSPRSGDLSVYWYQQSLDQGLQFLIQYYNGEERAKGNILERFSAQQFPDLHSELNLSSLELGDSALYFCASSVGGLQETQYFGPGTRLLVL.

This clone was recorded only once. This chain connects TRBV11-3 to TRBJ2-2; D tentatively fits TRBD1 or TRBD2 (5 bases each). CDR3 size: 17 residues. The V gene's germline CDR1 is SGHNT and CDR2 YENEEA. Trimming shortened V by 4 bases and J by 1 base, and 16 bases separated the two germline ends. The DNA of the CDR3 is TGTGCCAGCAGCTCCGTTGCCGGGACCCTGAACACCGGGGAGCTGTTTTTT. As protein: CASSSVAGTLNTGELFF. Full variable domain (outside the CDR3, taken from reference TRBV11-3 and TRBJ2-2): EAGVVQSPRYKIIEKKQPVAFWCNPISGHNTLYWYLQNLGQGPELLIRYENEEAVDDSQLPKDRFSAERLKGVDSTLKIQPAELGDSAVYLCASSSVAGTLNTGELFFGEGSRLTVL.

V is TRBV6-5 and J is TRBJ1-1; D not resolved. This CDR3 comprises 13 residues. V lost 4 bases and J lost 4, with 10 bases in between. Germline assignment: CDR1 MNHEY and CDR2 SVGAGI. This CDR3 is CASSLGETTEAFF. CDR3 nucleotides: TGTGCCAGCAGTTTGGGTGAAACCACTGAAGCTTTCTTT.

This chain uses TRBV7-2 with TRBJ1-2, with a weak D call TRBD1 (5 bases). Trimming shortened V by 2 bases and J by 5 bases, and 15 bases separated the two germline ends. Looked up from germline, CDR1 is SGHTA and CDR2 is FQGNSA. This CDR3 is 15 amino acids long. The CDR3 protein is CASSLREEGWYGYTF. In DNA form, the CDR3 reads TGTGCCAGCAGCTTAAGAGAGGAGGGGTGGTATGGCTACACCTTC.